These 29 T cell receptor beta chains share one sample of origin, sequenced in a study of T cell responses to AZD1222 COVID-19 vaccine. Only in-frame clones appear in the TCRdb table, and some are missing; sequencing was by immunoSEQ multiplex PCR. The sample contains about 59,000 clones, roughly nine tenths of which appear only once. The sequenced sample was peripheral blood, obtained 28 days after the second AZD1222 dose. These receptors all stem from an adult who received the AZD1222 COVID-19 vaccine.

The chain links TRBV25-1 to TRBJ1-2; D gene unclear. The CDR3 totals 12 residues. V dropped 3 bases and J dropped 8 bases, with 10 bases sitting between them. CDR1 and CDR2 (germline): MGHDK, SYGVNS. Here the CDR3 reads CASSELLRGYTF. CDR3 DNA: TGTGCCAGCAGTGAGCTACTTAGGGGCTACACCTTC.

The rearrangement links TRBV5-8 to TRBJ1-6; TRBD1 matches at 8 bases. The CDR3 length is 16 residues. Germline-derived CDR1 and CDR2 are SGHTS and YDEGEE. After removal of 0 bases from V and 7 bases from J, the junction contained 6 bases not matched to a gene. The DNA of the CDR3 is TGTGCCAGCAGCTTGGTGTCAGGGGGCAGGAATTCACCCCTCCACTTT. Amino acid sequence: CASSLVSGGRNSPLHF. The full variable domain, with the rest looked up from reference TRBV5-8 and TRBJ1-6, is EAGVTQSPTHLIKTRGQQATLRCSPISGHTSVYWYQQALGLGLQFLLWYDEGEERNRGNFPPRFSGRQFPNYSSELNVNALELEDSALYLCASSLVSGGRNSPLHFGNGTRLTVT.

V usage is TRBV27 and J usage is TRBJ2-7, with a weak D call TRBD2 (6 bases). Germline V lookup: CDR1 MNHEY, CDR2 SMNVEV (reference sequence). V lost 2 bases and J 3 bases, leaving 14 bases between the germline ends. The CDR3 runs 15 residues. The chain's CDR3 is CASSLGEGLNYEQYF. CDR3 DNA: TGTGCCAGCAGTTTAGGAGAGGGACTGAACTACGAGCAGTACTTC.

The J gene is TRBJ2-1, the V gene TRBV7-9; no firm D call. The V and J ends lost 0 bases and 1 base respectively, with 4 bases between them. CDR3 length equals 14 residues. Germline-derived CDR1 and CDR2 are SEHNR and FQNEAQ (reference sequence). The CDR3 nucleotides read TGTGCCAGCAGCTTAGCTGGATCCTACAATGAGCAGTTCTTC. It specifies CASSLAGSYNEQFF.

In DNA, the CDR3 is TGTGCCAGCCTGGTTACCTGGAACACTGAAGCTTTCTTT. Residues: CASLVTWNTEAFF. V gene TRBV12-3 or TRBV12-4 combines with J gene TRBJ1-1, with D uncertain. This CDR3 is built from 13 residues. V lost 8 bases to trimming and J lost 1 base, with 11 bases between them.

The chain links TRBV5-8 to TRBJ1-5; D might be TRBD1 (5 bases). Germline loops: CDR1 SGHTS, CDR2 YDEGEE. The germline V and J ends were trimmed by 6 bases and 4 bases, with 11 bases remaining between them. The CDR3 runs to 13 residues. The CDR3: CASTRRGNQPQHF. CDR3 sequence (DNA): TGTGCCAGCACCCGGCGGGGGAATCAGCCCCAGCATTTT.

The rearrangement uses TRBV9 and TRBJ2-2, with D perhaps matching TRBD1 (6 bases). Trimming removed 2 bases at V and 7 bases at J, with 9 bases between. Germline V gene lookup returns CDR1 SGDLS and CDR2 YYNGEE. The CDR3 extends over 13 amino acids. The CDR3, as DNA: TGTGCCAGCAGCGTCGTACAGGGCGGGGAGCTGTTTTTT. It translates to CASSVVQGGELFF.

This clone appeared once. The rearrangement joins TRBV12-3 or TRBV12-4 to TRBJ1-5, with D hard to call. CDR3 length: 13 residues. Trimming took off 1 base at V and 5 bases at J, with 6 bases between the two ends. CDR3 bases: TGTGCCAGCAGTTTAGGGGAGGATCAGCCCCAGCATTTT. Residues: CASSLGEDQPQHF.

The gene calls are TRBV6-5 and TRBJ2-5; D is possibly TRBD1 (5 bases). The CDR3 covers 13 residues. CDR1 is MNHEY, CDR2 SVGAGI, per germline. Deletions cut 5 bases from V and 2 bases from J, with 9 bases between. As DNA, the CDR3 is TGTGCCAGCAGTCCCCGACAGCAAGAGACCCAGTACTTC. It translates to CASSPRQQETQYF.

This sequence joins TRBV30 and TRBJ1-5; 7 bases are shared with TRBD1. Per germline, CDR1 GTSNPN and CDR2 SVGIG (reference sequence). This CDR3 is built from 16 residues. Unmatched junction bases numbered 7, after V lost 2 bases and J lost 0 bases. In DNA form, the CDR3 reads TGTGCCTGGAGTCCCCGGGACAGACATAGCAATCAGCCCCAGCATTTT. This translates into CAWSPRDRHSNQPQHF. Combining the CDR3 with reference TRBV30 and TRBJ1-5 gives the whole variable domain SQTIHQWPATLVQPVGSPLSLECTVEGTSNPNLYWYRQAAGRGLQLLFYSVGIGQISSEVPQNLSASRPQDRQFILSSKKLLLSDSGFYLCAWSPRDRHSNQPQHFGDGTRLSIL.

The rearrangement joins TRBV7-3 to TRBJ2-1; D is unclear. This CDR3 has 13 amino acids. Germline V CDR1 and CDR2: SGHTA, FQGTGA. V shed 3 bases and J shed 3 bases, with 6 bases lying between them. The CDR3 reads CASSLFIYNEQFF. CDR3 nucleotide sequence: TGTGCCAGCAGCTTGTTTATCTACAATGAGCAGTTCTTC.

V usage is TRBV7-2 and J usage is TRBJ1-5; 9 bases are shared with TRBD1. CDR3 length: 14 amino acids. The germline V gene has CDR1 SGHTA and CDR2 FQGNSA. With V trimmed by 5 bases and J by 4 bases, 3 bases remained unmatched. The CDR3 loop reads CASSRDRVNQPQHF. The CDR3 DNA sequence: TGTGCCAGCAGCCGGGACAGGGTAAATCAGCCCCAGCATTTT.

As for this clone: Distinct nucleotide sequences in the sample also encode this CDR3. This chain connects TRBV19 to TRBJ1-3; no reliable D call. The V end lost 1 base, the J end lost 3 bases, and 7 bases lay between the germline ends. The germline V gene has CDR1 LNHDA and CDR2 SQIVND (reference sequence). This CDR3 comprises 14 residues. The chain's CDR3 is CASSIGGRGNTIYF. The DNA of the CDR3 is TGTGCCAGTAGTATAGGGGGTCGTGGAAACACCATATATTTT.

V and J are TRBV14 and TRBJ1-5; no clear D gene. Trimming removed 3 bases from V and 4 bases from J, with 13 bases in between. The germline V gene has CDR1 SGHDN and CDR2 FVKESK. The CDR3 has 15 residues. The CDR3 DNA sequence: TGTGCCAGCAGCCAGATAGGACGGGCTAATCAGCCCCAGCATTTT. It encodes CASSQIGRANQPQHF.

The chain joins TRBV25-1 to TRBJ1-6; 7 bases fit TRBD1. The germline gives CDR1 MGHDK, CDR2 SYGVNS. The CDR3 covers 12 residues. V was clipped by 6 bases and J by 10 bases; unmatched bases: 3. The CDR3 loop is CASRTGTSPLHF. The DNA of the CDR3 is TGTGCCAGCAGGACAGGGACCTCACCCCTCCACTTT.

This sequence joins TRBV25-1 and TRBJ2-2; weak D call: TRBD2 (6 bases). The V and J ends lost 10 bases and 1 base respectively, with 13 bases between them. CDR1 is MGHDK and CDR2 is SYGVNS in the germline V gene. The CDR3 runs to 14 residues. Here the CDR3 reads CATPAGRNTGELFF. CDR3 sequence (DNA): TGTGCCACCCCCGCCGGGAGGAACACCGGGGAGCTGTTTTTT.

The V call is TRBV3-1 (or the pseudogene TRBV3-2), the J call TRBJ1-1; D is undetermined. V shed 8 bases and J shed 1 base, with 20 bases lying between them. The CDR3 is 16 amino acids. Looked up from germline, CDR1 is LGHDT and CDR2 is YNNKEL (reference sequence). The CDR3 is CASSKARVTENTEAFF. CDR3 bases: TGTGCCAGCTCGAAGGCGCGGGTTACTGAGAACACTGAAGCTTTCTTT.

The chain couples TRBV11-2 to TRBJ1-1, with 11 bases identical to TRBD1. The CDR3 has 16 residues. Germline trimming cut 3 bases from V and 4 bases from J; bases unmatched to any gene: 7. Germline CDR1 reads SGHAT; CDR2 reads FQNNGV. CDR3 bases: TGTGCCAGCAGCTTGTCCCCGGGACAGGGGGGCACTGAAGCTTTCTTT. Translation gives CASSLSPGQGGTEAFF.

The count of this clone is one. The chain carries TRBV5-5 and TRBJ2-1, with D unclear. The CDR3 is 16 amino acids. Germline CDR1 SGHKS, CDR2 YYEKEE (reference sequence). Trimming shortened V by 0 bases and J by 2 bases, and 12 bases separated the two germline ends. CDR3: CASSLEARIPYNEQFF. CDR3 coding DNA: TGTGCCAGCAGCTTGGAGGCCAGGATTCCCTACAATGAGCAGTTCTTC.

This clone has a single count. This CDR3 reads CASSLQGTGNTIYF. The CDR3 DNA is TGTGCCAGCAGCCTCCAAGGAACTGGAAACACCATATATTTT. The rearrangement links TRBV9 to TRBJ1-3; D ambiguous. The CDR3 loop spans 14 amino acids. Trimming stripped 4 bases from V and 2 bases from J, with 10 bases between. Germline CDR1 reads SGDLS; CDR2 reads YYNGEE.

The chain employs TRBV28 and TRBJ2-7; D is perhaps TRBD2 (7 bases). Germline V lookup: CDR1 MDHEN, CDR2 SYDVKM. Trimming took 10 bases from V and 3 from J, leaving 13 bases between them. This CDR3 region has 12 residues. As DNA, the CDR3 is TGTGCCACCGAGGGGGGGGTCTACGAGCAGTACTTC. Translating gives CATEGGVYEQYF.

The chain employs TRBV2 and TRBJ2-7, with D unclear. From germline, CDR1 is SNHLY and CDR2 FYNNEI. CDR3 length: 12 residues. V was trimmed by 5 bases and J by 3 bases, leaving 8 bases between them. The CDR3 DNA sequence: TGTGCCAGCAGTTGGCAGAACTACGAGCAGTACTTC. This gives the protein CASSWQNYEQYF.

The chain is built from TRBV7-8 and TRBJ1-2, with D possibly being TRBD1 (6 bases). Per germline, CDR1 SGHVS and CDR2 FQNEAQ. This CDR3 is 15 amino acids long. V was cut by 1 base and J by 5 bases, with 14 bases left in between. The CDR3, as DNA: TGTGCCAGCAGCTTAGTAAGGACAGAAGGTTATGGCTACACCTTC. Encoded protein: CASSLVRTEGYGYTF.

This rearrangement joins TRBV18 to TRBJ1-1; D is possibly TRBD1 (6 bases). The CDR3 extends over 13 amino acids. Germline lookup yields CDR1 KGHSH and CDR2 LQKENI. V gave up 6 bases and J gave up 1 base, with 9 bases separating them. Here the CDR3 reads CASSGGPNTEAFF. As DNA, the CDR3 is TGTGCCAGCTCCGGGGGGCCGAACACTGAAGCTTTCTTT.

The CDR3 protein is CASSHDRAEQYF. The CDR3 DNA reads TGCGCCAGCAGCCATGACAGGGCCGAGCAGTACTTC. The chain joins TRBV5-1 to TRBJ2-7; 7 positions match TRBD1. J lost 6 bases, V lost 4 bases, and 4 bases had no gene match. Germline V CDR1 and CDR2: SGHRS, YFSETQ. CDR3 length: 12 amino acids. The entire variable domain, with the rest obtained from reference TRBV5-1 and TRBJ2-7, is as follows: KAGVTQTPRYLIKTRGQQVTLSCSPISGHRSVSWYQQTPGQGLQFLFEYFSETQRNKGNFPGRFSGRQFSNSRSEMNVSTLELGDSALYLCASSHDRAEQYFGPGTRLTVT.

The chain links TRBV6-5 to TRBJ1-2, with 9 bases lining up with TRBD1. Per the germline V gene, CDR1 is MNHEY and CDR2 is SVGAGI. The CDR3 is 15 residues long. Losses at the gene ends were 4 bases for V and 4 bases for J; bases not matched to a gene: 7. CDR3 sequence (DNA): TGTGCCAGCAGTTCCCGGACAGGGGCCAGCTATGGCTACACCTTC. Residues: CASSSRTGASYGYTF.

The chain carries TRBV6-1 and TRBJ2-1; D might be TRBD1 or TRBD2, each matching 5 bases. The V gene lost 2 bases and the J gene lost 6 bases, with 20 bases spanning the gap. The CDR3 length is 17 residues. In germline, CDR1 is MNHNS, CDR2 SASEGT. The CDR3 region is CASSERETVFMGNEQFF. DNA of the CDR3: TGTGCCAGCAGTGAAAGGGAGACAGTTTTCATGGGCAATGAGCAGTTCTTC.

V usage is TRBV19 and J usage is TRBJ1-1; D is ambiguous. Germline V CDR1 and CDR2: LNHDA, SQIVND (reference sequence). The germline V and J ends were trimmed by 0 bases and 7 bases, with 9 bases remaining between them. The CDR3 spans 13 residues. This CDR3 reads CASSIDMGIEAFF. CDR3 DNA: TGTGCCAGTAGTATAGATATGGGGATTGAAGCTTTCTTT. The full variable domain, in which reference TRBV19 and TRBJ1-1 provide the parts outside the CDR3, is DGGITQSPKYLFRKEGQNVTLSCEQNLNHDAMYWYRQDPGQGLRLIYYSQIVNDFQKGDIAEGYSVSREKKESFPLTVTSAQKNPTAFYLCASSIDMGIEAFFGQGTRLTVV.

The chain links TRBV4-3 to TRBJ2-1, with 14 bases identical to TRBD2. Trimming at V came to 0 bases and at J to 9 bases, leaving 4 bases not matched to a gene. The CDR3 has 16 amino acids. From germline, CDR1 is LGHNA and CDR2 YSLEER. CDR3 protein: CASSQDRGLAGVEQFF. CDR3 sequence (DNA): TGCGCCAGCAGCCAAGATAGGGGACTAGCGGGAGTTGAGCAGTTCTTC.